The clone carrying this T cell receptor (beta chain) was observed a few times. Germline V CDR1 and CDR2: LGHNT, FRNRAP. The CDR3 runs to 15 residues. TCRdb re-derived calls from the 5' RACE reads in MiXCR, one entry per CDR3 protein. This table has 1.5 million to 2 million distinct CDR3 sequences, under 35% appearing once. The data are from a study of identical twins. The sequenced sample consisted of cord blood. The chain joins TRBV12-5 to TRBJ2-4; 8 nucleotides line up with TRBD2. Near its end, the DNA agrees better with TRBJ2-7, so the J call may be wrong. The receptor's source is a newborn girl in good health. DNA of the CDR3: TGTGCTAGTGGTTCGTGTGCCGGGAGGGTCTACGAGCAGTACTTC. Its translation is CASGSCAGRVYEQYF.